Many counts were recorded for the clone carrying this T cell receptor (beta chain). For TCR beta, libraries came from iRepertoire HTBI primers and Arm-PCR of CDR3 regions. TCRdb reanalysed the multiplex PCR reads using MiXCR and keeps one entry per CDR3 protein. The sample comprises 700,000 or so distinct CDR3 sequences, about 32% of which are singletons, and roughly 46% rests with the top ten. The data were taken from a study of regulatory T cells in long-lasting Graves disease. The CDR3 spans 11 residues. Germline CDR1 MNHEY, CDR2 SVGEGT. J gave up 7 bases and V 6 bases, and 2 bases lay outside the gene matches. Indicated time point: persistent/refractory GD, antithyroid drugs over 5 years with positive TRAb. Generation of the TCR library employed RNA extracted from PBMCs.

The chain employs TRBV6-2 or TRBV6-3 and TRBJ1-1, with 7 bases lining up with TRBD1. The sequence was obtained from a female donor with Graves disease. Sample: peripheral blood mononuclear cells (PBMCs), taken when the disease was refractory, from a patient treated with antithyroid drugs. As DNA, the CDR3 is TGTGCCAGCAGAGACAGGGTTGAAGCTTTCTTT. This gives the protein CASRDRVEAFF.